This entry describes one TCR beta chain. Its matching antigen is unknown. The ends were cut back, 4 bases at V and 7 bases at J, with 14 bases in the middle. Germline V gene sequence: CDR1 SGDLS, CDR2 YYNGEE. The CDR3 sequence is 13 residues long. This sample stems from a study of blood T cells in healthy people across ages. Study-level findings and limits: Observed TCR beta diversity showed a strong correlation with the percentage of naive T cells as measured by flow cytometry.

Together with a sample-barcoded 5' primer, a J-beta primer mix was included in a second PCR lasting about 7 to 11 cycles. Each CDR3 protein is one row after TCRdb ran MiXCR on the 5' RACE reads. This repertoire shows fewer than 2,000,000 distinct CDR3 sequences, about 31% found once; its top ten account for about 11%. The TCR sequence derives from a woman aged 25-40 years in good health. Sequenced sample: blood. V and J are TRBV9 and TRBJ2-5; TRBD2 might be the D (6 bases). The CDR3 here is CASSPGTLSTQYF. For the CDR3, the DNA is TGTGCCAGCAGCCCCGGGACTCTTTCGACCCAGTACTTC. The variable domain in full, with the rest retrieved from reference TRBV9 and TRBJ2-5, is DSGVTQTPKHLITATGQRVTLRCSPRSGDLSVYWYQQSLDQGLQFLIQYYNGEERAKGNILERFSAQQFPDLHSELNLSSLELGDSALYFCASSPGTLSTQYFGPGTRLLVL.